This is a list of T cell receptor beta chains from one sample in a study of regulatory T cells in long-lasting Graves disease. MiXCR, applied by TCRdb to the multiplex PCR reads, yields one record per CDR3 protein. The sample records 310,000 or so distinct CDR3 sequences, around 19% being singletons. This specimen consisted of peripheral blood mononuclear cells (PBMCs), obtained when the disease was refractory, from a patient treated with antithyroid drugs. Every receptor here comes from a female donor with Graves disease. The CDR3 runs from the conserved cysteine through the conserved F or W. D genes are given only for firm matches. The size of a clone is reported for some rows only, either as once, few or many, or as a class for expanded clones.

cdr3_nt	cdr3_aa	clone_size	d_call	v_call	j_call
TGCAGCGTATGGGACGGAGCTAACTATGGCTACACCTTC	CSVWDGANYGYTF	many	NA	TRBV29-1	TRBJ1-2
TGTGCCAGCAGCTCGGGACTTCAAGAGACCCAGTACTTC	CASSSGLQETQYF	many	NA	TRBV13	TRBJ2-5
TGCGCCAGCAGCCCTGGCACTAGCGGGAGCCAAGAGACCCAGTACTTC	CASSPGTSGSQETQYF	NA	TRBD2	TRBV5-1	TRBJ2-5
TGTGCCACCAGCAGAGTTTACGACGGGGAGCTGTTTTTT	CATSRVYDGELFF	many	NA	TRBV15	TRBJ2-2
TGCGCCAGCAGTGAGTCGCCCAACGGGAATGAGCAGTTCTTC	CASSESPNGNEQFF	NA	NA	TRBV10-1	TRBJ2-1
TGTGCCAGCTCGTTGGACAGGGGTTTCGAGCAGTACTTC	CASSLDRGFEQYF	few	TRBD1	TRBV18	TRBJ2-7
TGTGCCAGCAGCTTAATGGGATTTGGACACACAGATACGCAGTATTTT	CASSLMGFGHTDTQYF	NA	NA	TRBV7-2	TRBJ2-3
TGCGCCAGCAGCCGGCACCCAGACAGGGGGCGATACGAGCAGTACTTC	CASSRHPDRGRYEQYF	NA	TRBD1	TRBV4-1	TRBJ2-7
TGTGCCAGCAATAGACAGGGATGGTTCGACGAGCAGTACTTC	CASNRQGWFDEQYF	many	TRBD1	TRBV2	TRBJ2-7
TGTGCCAGCAGCCTTATAGGGGGGAGCACCGGGGAGCTGTTTTTT	CASSLIGGSTGELFF	NA	NA	TRBV7-3	TRBJ2-2
TGTGCCAGCAGCCAAGGGATAAACACTGAAGCTTTCTTT	CASSQGINTEAFF	NA	NA	TRBV4-2	TRBJ1-1
TGTGCCAGCAGTCAAGGATTTCCGAGGAACACCTTC	CASSQGFPRNTF	many	NA	TRBV12-3/TRBV12-4	TRBJ1-2
TGTGCCAGCAGACAGGGCAGGAGGACCGGGGAGCTGTTTTTT	CASRQGRRTGELFF	many	NA	TRBV6-1	TRBJ2-2
TGCGCCAGCAGCAGGACAGGGCAGGGAGATACGCAGTATTTT	CASSRTGQGDTQYF	NA	TRBD1	TRBV5-1	TRBJ2-3
TGTGCCAGCCCAACGTTTAACACTGAAGCTTTCTTT	CASPTFNTEAFF	NA	NA	TRBV5-8	TRBJ1-1
TGTGCCACCAGTGACCCAAACATGGACAGGGGGAATGGCTACACCTTC	CATSDPNMDRGNGYTF	few	TRBD1	TRBV24-1	TRBJ1-2
TGTGCCAGCAGCCCCCCGGGACAGATATTGAACACTGAAGCTTTCTTT	CASSPPGQILNTEAFF	many	TRBD1	TRBV3-1	TRBJ1-1
TGCAGTGCTAGAGAAGAGGGGGCAGGAGGAAAACTGTTTTTT	CSAREEGAGGKLFF	many	TRBD1	TRBV20-1	TRBJ1-4
TGCAGCGCCGCAGGGTCTGGGGCCAACGTCCTGACTTTC	CSAAGSGANVLTF	NA	NA	TRBV29-1	TRBJ2-6
TGTGCCAGCAGCCAAGATCCAGGGGCACGCGAGCAGTACTTC	CASSQDPGAREQYF	few	NA	TRBV3-1	TRBJ2-7
TGCAGCGAACGGACTAGCGCGTCCTACGAGCAGTACTTC	CSERTSASYEQYF	few	TRBD2	TRBV20-1	TRBJ2-7
TGTGCCAGCAGCTTCCTGACTAGCGGGTCCCCTAGGTACTTC	CASSFLTSGSPRYF	few	TRBD2	TRBV7-2	TRBJ2-7
TGTGCCAGCTCCGACAGGCCAAACACTGAAGCTTTCTTT	CASSDRPNTEAFF	NA	NA	TRBV18	TRBJ1-1
TGCGCCAGTGGTGGCGGGGGCTTCGATTCACCCCTCCACTTT	CASGGGGFDSPLHF	few	NA	TRBV5-1	TRBJ1-6
TGTGCCAGCAGTTACTCCCAGGCCACCACCTACGAGCAGTACTTC	CASSYSQATTYEQYF	many	NA	TRBV6-5	TRBJ2-7
TGTGCCAGCAGCTTCAAACCGACAGGGGTCTACACCGGGGAGCTGTTTTTT	CASSFKPTGVYTGELFF	NA	TRBD1	TRBV7-8	TRBJ2-2
TGCGCCAGCAGGCTAACCGGGACTAGCACTATTTTCTCCTACTTGAACGAGCAGTACTTC	CASRLTGTSTIFSYLNEQYF	NA	TRBD2	TRBV5-1	TRBJ2-7